This TCR beta chain was sequenced in a study of OX40 agonist ivuxolimab in advanced cancers. About the research overall: Patients were 82.7% male with ages about 23 to 80, mean around 58. Study results and caveats: The investigators did not determine what antigen specificity the expanded peripheral T cells had. The study observed clonal expansion of CD4+ and CD8+ blood T cells by week 6 at 0.1 to 3.0 mg/kg.

Peripheral blood came from all dose cohorts at three timepoints. The V and J ends lost 0 bases and 3 bases respectively, with 6 bases between them. This CDR3 contains 13 residues. Germline V CDR1 and CDR2: SGHKS, YYEKEE (reference sequence). Worth noting for this clone: The antigen is undetermined.

Data came from immunoSEQ multiplex PCR; TCRdb stores just in-frame clones and leaves some out. This sample has tens of thousands of clones, with around 84% found just once. This sequence originates from an adult with an advanced solid tumor such as melanoma, head and neck, liver or kidney cancer. V is TRBV5-5 and J is TRBJ1-1, with D unclear. Sequenced here: CD4+ or CD8+ T cells sorted from blood, sampled in a trial of the OX40 agonist ivuxolimab. The CDR3 here is CASSLGTHTEAFF. The CDR3 DNA reads TGTGCCAGCAGCTTGGGGACTCACACTGAAGCTTTCTTT. The full variable domain, with the rest looked up from reference TRBV5-5 and TRBJ1-1, is DAGVTQSPTHLIKTRGQQVTLRCSPISGHKSVSWYQQVLGQGPQFIFQYYEKEERGRGNFPDRFSARQFPNYSSELNVNALLLGDSALYLCASSLGTHTEAFFGQGTRLTVV.